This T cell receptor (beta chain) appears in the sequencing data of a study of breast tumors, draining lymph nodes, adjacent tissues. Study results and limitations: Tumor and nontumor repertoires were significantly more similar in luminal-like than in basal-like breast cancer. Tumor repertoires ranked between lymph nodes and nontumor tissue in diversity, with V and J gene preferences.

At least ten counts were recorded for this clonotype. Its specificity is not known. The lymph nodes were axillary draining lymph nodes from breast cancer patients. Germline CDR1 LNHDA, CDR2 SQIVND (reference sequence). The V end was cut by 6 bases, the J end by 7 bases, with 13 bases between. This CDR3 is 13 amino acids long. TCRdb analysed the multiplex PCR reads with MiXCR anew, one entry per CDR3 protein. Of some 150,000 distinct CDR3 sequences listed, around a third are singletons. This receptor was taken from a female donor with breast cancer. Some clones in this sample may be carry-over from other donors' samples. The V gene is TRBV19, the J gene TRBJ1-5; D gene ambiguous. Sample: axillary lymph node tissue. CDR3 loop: CASRGLTGQPQHF. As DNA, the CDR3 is TGTGCCAGTAGAGGTCTCACCGGGCAGCCCCAGCATTTT.